This T cell receptor (beta chain) emerged from a study of blood T cell repertoires in COVID-19. In the original analysis: Amplified reference gene primers provided the basis for estimating nucleated cell counts. Produced via immunoSEQ multiplex PCR; TCRdb's table is partial and in-frame only. That table gives V, J and clone size, and the DNA gave D and trimming. The table records a few hundred thousand clones, about nine tenths of them present only once. Germline CDR1 reads SGDLS; CDR2 reads YYNGEE. V gave up 3 bases and J gave up 1 base, with 8 bases separating them. The CDR3 has 15 amino acids. V is TRBV9 and J is TRBJ1-6, with D hard to call. The specimen sequenced was peripheral blood. This TCR was recovered from a woman in her sixties with acute or convalescent COVID-19. This CDR3 is CASSAGGSYNSPLHF. CDR3 in DNA: TGTGCCAGCAGCGCCGGCGGGTCCTATAATTCACCCCTCCACTTT.